Shown below are 5 T cell receptor beta chains from a single sample sequenced in a study of PD-1 blockade in classical Hodgkin lymphoma. Clones were read by immunoSEQ multiplex PCR, and TCRdb kept only the in-frame ones, dropping some. In the table there are some 22,000 clones, approximately 65% of which are singletons. Described time point: cycle 4 day 1 (C4D1), after more than five weeks of nivolumab. Each patient relapsed following autologous stem cell transplantation, and prior brentuximab vedotin exposure differed. CD4+ T cells were purified from thawed PBMCs by negative selection. The starting material was CD4+ T cells from blood, obtained before the fourth cycle of nivolumab. The receptors here all came from a human donor with classical Hodgkin lymphoma.

A single count supports this clone. The chain has TRBV28 and TRBJ2-3; 7 bases align to TRBD2. CDR3 length: 15 amino acids. Per germline, CDR1 MDHEN and CDR2 SYDVKM. V was clipped by 1 base and J by 2 bases; unmatched bases: 3. The CDR3 nucleotides read TGTGCCAGCAGTTTATACGGGGGGACCACAGATACGCAGTATTTT. The encoded protein is CASSLYGGTTDTQYF.

The rearrangement joins TRBV7-3 to TRBJ2-3, with D possibly TRBD1 on 6 matching bases. Germline lookup yields CDR1 SGHTA and CDR2 FQGTGA. The CDR3 is 17 residues long. V was clipped by 2 bases and J by 0 bases, with 15 bases between them. The CDR3: CASSLGALGTSTDTQYF. Here the CDR3 DNA reads TGTGCCAGCAGCTTAGGGGCCCTGGGGACAAGCACAGATACGCAGTATTTT.

This chain links TRBV18 with TRBJ2-2, with D unclear. V was cut by 5 bases and J by 5 bases, with 12 bases left in between. CDR3 size: 14 residues. CDR1 is KGHSH and CDR2 is LQKENI in the germline V gene. In nucleotides, the CDR3 is TGTGCCAGCTCAATTCACGGGTCTACCGGGGAGCTGTTTTTT. Its protein product is CASSIHGSTGELFF.

V gene TRBV4-3 combines with J gene TRBJ1-6; D is unclear. V lost 0 bases to trimming and J lost 2 bases, with 11 bases between them. The germline V gene encodes CDR1 LGHNA and CDR2 YSLEER. This CDR3 has 17 residues. This CDR3 is CASSQEAHWAYNSPLHF. For the CDR3, the DNA is TGCGCCAGCAGCCAAGAAGCTCATTGGGCCTATAATTCACCCCTCCACTTT.

The J gene is TRBJ1-5, the V gene TRBV28, with 8 bases lining up with TRBD1. The CDR3 runs to 16 residues. J lost 2 bases, V lost 9 bases, and 12 bases had no gene match. In germline, CDR1 is MDHEN, CDR2 SYDVKM. CDR3 loop: CASTHQGAGGNQPQHF. DNA of the CDR3: TGTGCCAGTACCCATCAGGGGGCGGGGGGCAATCAGCCCCAGCATTTT.